A selection of T cell receptor beta chains follows, all from one sample in a study of human thymus T cells. The method was immunoSEQ multiplex PCR; TCRdb's version includes in-frame clones alone and lacks a portion of them. The table has tens of thousands of clones, nearly 95% seen once. Input material: blood. The receptors originated from a boy under two years old with a congenital heart defect but otherwise immunologically healthy. The CDR3 runs from the conserved cysteine through the conserved F or W. D genes are given only for firm matches.

V gene: TRBV7-2; J gene: TRBJ2-2; D gene: NA; CDR3 protein: CASSLGSYNGELFF
V gene: TRBV11-2; J gene: TRBJ2-5; D gene: TRBD2; CDR3 protein: CASSWRRVAGALGETQYF
V gene: TRBV7-9; J gene: TRBJ1-1; D gene: TRBD1; CDR3 protein: CASSRTRGQGGTEAFF
V gene: TRBV5-5; J gene: TRBJ1-2; D gene: TRBD1; CDR3 protein: CASSPRWTGEGYTF
V gene: TRBV4-1; J gene: TRBJ2-4; D gene: TRBD2; CDR3 protein: CASSPQGTSGLLAKNIQYF
V gene: TRBV19; J gene: TRBJ2-7; D gene: NA; CDR3 protein: CASSIKTGQNYEQYF
V gene: TRBV2; J gene: TRBJ2-3; D gene: TRBD2; CDR3 protein: CASSVGGSSTDTQYF
V gene: TRBV7-2; J gene: TRBJ2-5; D gene: TRBD2; CDR3 protein: CASRPAGTSGGQTQYF
V gene: TRBV5-5; J gene: TRBJ1-5; D gene: NA; CDR3 protein: CASSLSWAQPQHF
V gene: TRBV28; J gene: TRBJ2-5; D gene: TRBD2; CDR3 protein: CASKASGGAYQETQYF
V gene: TRBV30; J gene: TRBJ2-7; D gene: TRBD1; CDR3 protein: CAWNGQGEQYF
V gene: TRBV27; J gene: TRBJ2-1; D gene: NA; CDR3 protein: CASSLGRNNEQFF
V gene: TRBV10-1; J gene: TRBJ2-2; D gene: NA; CDR3 protein: CASSESTGNTGELFF
V gene: TRBV9; J gene: TRBJ2-5; D gene: NA; CDR3 protein: CASSVQVGGRETQYF
V gene: TRBV19; J gene: TRBJ2-5; D gene: TRBD2; CDR3 protein: CASSPRMSGGGETQYF
V gene: TRBV5-1; J gene: TRBJ1-2; D gene: TRBD1; CDR3 protein: CASSLVTGQMTDGYTF
V gene: TRBV5-1; J gene: TRBJ2-3; D gene: TRBD2; CDR3 protein: CASSFTLRGVTDTQYF
V gene: TRBV6-5; J gene: TRBJ1-6; D gene: NA; CDR3 protein: CASQKPGLHNSPLHF
V gene: TRBV27; J gene: TRBJ2-4; D gene: NA; CDR3 protein: CASSLKVIQYF
V gene: TRBV5-6; J gene: TRBJ2-3; D gene: NA; CDR3 protein: CASSRDFEADTQYF
V gene: TRBV15; J gene: TRBJ2-1; D gene: NA; CDR3 protein: CATSRAPSYNEQFF
V gene: TRBV7-2; J gene: TRBJ1-1; D gene: TRBD1; CDR3 protein: CASSRQGTGTEAFF
V gene: TRBV29-1; J gene: TRBJ2-5; D gene: NA; CDR3 protein: CSVTTSGQETQYF
V gene: TRBV27; J gene: TRBJ2-1; D gene: TRBD2; CDR3 protein: CASSLRGGYNEQFF
V gene: TRBV5-6; J gene: TRBJ1-1; D gene: NA; CDR3 protein: CASSLGIGTEAFF
V gene: TRBV12-2; J gene: TRBJ2-7; D gene: NA; CDR3 protein: CASRSDTYEQYF
V gene: TRBV7-3; J gene: TRBJ2-3; D gene: NA; CDR3 protein: CASSLTAGDTQYF
V gene: TRBV7-9; J gene: TRBJ2-2; D gene: NA; CDR3 protein: CASSLRSGELFF
V gene: TRBV30; J gene: TRBJ2-2; D gene: NA; CDR3 protein: CAWSAPRGGELFF
V gene: TRBV2; J gene: TRBJ1-4; D gene: NA; CDR3 protein: CASSDNGPNEKLFF
V gene: TRBV7-2; J gene: TRBJ2-7; D gene: TRBD1; CDR3 protein: CASSVSSGTGPIVVYEQYF
V gene: TRBV10-2; J gene: TRBJ1-5; D gene: TRBD1; CDR3 protein: CASRGTGTQPQHF
V gene: TRBV2; J gene: TRBJ2-3; D gene: NA; CDR3 protein: CASERGADDTQYF
V gene: TRBV11-2; J gene: TRBJ1-2; D gene: TRBD1; CDR3 protein: CASSRDSYGYTF
V gene: TRBV4-1; J gene: TRBJ2-5; D gene: NA; CDR3 protein: CASSHDQETQYF
V gene: TRBV6-5; J gene: TRBJ2-7; D gene: TRBD1; CDR3 protein: CASSYRGRYEQYF
V gene: TRBV5-5; J gene: TRBJ1-5; D gene: TRBD1; CDR3 protein: CASSPLTGTRGNQPQHF
V gene: TRBV19; J gene: TRBJ1-5; D gene: TRBD1; CDR3 protein: CASSVRDRGNQPQHF
V gene: TRBV5-4; J gene: TRBJ2-3; D gene: TRBD2; CDR3 protein: CASSLGGGARGDTQYF
V gene: TRBV4-3; J gene: TRBJ2-6; D gene: NA; CDR3 protein: CASSQVGRGRAGANVLTF
V gene: TRBV21-1; J gene: TRBJ1-5; D gene: NA; CDR3 protein: CASSKGEQPQHF
V gene: TRBV7-2; J gene: TRBJ2-7; D gene: TRBD2; CDR3 protein: CASSRASGGINEQYF
V gene: TRBV28; J gene: TRBJ1-1; D gene: TRBD1; CDR3 protein: CASTLRGQGGKNTEAFF
V gene: TRBV9; J gene: TRBJ1-1; D gene: NA; CDR3 protein: CASSSRGGGTEAFF